Following are 15 T cell receptor beta chains from one sample sequenced in a study of blood T cell repertoires in COVID-19. The protocol was immunoSEQ multiplex PCR, while the TCRdb copy is restricted to in-frame clones and leaves out a portion. The repertoire holds about 130,000 clones, with around 89% as singletons. Sequences were obtained from peripheral blood. These receptors originate from a man aged 50-60 years with active or convalescent COVID-19.

This chain uses TRBV3-1 (or the pseudogene TRBV3-2) with TRBJ1-3; no clear D. Germline loops: CDR1 LGHDT, CDR2 YNNKEL (reference sequence). The CDR3 spans 12 residues. Deletions cut 4 bases from V and 4 bases from J, with 5 bases between. This chain's CDR3 is CASSLRGNTIYF. CDR3 coding DNA: TGTGCCAGCAGCCTGCGGGGAAACACCATATATTTT.

The J gene is TRBJ1-1, the V gene TRBV6-6; TRBD1 matches 9 bases. The junction had 5 bases not matched to a gene; V was cut back by 2 bases and J by 4 bases. The CDR3 spans 15 residues. Germline values: CDR1 MNHNY, CDR2 SVGAGI (reference sequence). In nucleotides, the CDR3 is TGTGCCAGCAGTTACGCTCCGGACAGGGGCACTGAAGCTTTCTTT. It encodes CASSYAPDRGTEAFF.

This clone was seen only once. This chain links TRBV6-5 with TRBJ2-7, with TRBD1 identical over 9 bases. V lost 6 bases and J lost 2; bases outside the gene matches: 8. The CDR3 sequence is 15 residues long. Germline loops: CDR1 MNHEY, CDR2 SVGAGI. The CDR3 region is CASRHLGTGTYEQYF. CDR3 coding DNA: TGTGCCAGCAGACACCTCGGGACAGGGACCTACGAGCAGTACTTC.

Concerning this clone: The junction departs from germline at one end; a sequencing error may be responsible. Other DNA variants within this sample encode the same CDR3. The chain combines TRBV19 with TRBJ2-7; 9 nucleotides line up with TRBD1. Germline lookup yields CDR1 LNHDA and CDR2 SQIVND (reference sequence). This CDR3 contains 15 residues. The CDR3 DNA follows: TGTGCTAGTAGTGCATCGACAGGGGGCTCCTACGAGCAGTACTTC. It is translated as CASSASTGGSYEQYF. Complete variable domain (other parts from reference TRBV19 and TRBJ2-7): DGGITQSPKYLFRKEGQNVTLSCEQNLNHDAMYWYRQDPGQGLRLIYYSQIVNDFQKGDIAEGYSVSREKKESFPLTVTSAQKNPTAFYLCASSASTGGSYEQYFGPGTRLTVT.

V is TRBV11-3 and J is TRBJ2-1; 9 bases align to TRBD1. Germline V gene sequence: CDR1 SGHNT, CDR2 YENEEA. This CDR3 is built from 17 residues. V dropped 8 bases and J dropped 6; count of bases not matched to a gene: 17. This CDR3 reads CASSYRGTGQGSNEQFF. The DNA for the CDR3 is TGTGCCAGCTCTTATAGGGGGACGGGACAGGGATCCAATGAGCAGTTCTTC.

This chain connects TRBV5-1 to TRBJ1-2; 7 bases match TRBD1. This CDR3 has 14 residues. The germline V gene has CDR1 SGHRS and CDR2 YFSETQ. The V gene end was trimmed by 2 bases and the J gene end by 2 bases; junction bases not matched to a gene: 3. In DNA, the CDR3 is TGCGCCAGCAGCTTCCTACAGGGGAACTATGGCTACACCTTC. Translating gives CASSFLQGNYGYTF. The full variable domain, its missing parts supplied by reference TRBV5-1 and TRBJ1-2, is KAGVTQTPRYLIKTRGQQVTLSCSPISGHRSVSWYQQTPGQGLQFLFEYFSETQRNKGNFPGRFSGRQFSNSRSEMNVSTLELGDSALYLCASSFLQGNYGYTFGSGTRLTVV.

The table lists this clone with a count of one. The chain couples TRBV10-2 to TRBJ1-2; 8 bases are a match to TRBD1. CDR3 length equals 15 residues. Trimming cost V 2 bases and J 6 bases; bases outside gene matches: 8. The germline V gene encodes CDR1 WSHSY and CDR2 SAAADI. CDR3 sequence: CASSEGTGEYNGYTF. CDR3 DNA sequence: TGCGCCAGCAGTGAGGGGACAGGCGAGTACAATGGCTACACCTTC.

This clone is medium-sized by share. V gene TRBV12-5 combines with J gene TRBJ1-1; tentatively, D is TRBD1 (6 bases). This CDR3 has 13 residues. Germline CDR1 is LGHNT and CDR2 is FRNRAP. The V end was cut by 3 bases, the J end by 7 bases, with 12 bases between. In DNA form, the CDR3 reads TGTGCTAGTGGTTTAACAGGGCCCAATGAAGCTTTCTTT. Amino acid sequence: CASGLTGPNEAFF.

The chain carries TRBV19 and TRBJ1-4, with D possibly being TRBD1 (5 bases). Per germline, CDR1 LNHDA and CDR2 SQIVND (reference sequence). Deletions cut 2 bases from V and 5 bases from J, with 12 bases between. The CDR3 totals 15 residues. This chain's CDR3 is CASSISRGANEKLFF. DNA of the CDR3: TGTGCCAGTAGTATATCAAGGGGCGCGAATGAAAAACTGTTTTTT.

The gene calls are TRBV11-2 and TRBJ1-4; D may be TRBD1 (5 bases). The CDR3 is 15 residues long. Germline CDR1 is SGHAT and CDR2 is FQNNGV. Deletions cut 5 bases from V and 3 bases from J, with 13 bases between. Here the CDR3 reads CASSQSGGSNEKLFF. The CDR3 DNA sequence: TGTGCCAGCAGCCAGAGTGGGGGGTCTAATGAAAAACTGTTTTTT.

V is TRBV30 and J is TRBJ1-2, with D unclear. Looked up from germline, CDR1 is GTSNPN and CDR2 is SVGIG (reference sequence). Trimming removed 4 bases from V and 4 bases from J, with 7 bases in between. The CDR3 contains 11 residues. The DNA of the CDR3 is TGTGCCTGGACAGTCAGCTATGGCTACACCTTC. Amino acid sequence: CAWTVSYGYTF.

The chain combines TRBV3-1 (or the pseudogene TRBV3-2) with TRBJ1-1, with 12 positions matching TRBD1. The CDR3 is made up of 16 amino acids. Trimming cost V 4 bases and J 5 bases; bases outside gene matches: 8. CDR1 and CDR2 from the germline V gene are LGHDT and YNNKEL (reference sequence). The CDR3 coding sequence is TGTGCCAGCAGCCCCGGGACAGGGGGCATCGAAACTGAAGCTTTCTTT. This encodes CASSPGTGGIETEAFF.

The rearrangement joins TRBV4-3 to TRBJ1-1; TRBD1 matches 8 bases. CDR3 length equals 15 residues. Germline CDR1 is LGHNA and CDR2 is YSLEER. V shed 5 bases and J 4 bases; nucleotides not matched to a gene: 9. The CDR3 spells CASSARTGSATEAFF. DNA of the CDR3: TGCGCCAGCAGCGCCCGGACAGGGAGTGCCACTGAAGCTTTCTTT.

This clone has just a few counts. The J gene is TRBJ1-6, the V gene TRBV30; TRBD1 agrees at 7 bases. V gave up 5 bases and J gave up 7 bases; unmatched junction bases: 2. CDR1 is GTSNPN and CDR2 is SVGIG in the germline V gene (reference sequence). This CDR3 contains 12 residues. This CDR3 is CAWDRDNSPLHF. Written as DNA, the CDR3 is TGTGCCTGGGACAGGGACAATTCACCCCTCCACTTT.

The chain joins TRBV2 to TRBJ2-5, with 8 bases fitting TRBD1. V trimming: 7 bases; J trimming: 2 bases; junction bases outside the gene matches: 6. CDR1 is SNHLY and CDR2 is FYNNEI in the germline V gene. The length of the CDR3 is 14 residues. The DNA of the CDR3 is TGTGCCAGCAAAATAGGACAGGGACAAGAGACCCAGTACTTC. Translating gives CASKIGQGQETQYF.